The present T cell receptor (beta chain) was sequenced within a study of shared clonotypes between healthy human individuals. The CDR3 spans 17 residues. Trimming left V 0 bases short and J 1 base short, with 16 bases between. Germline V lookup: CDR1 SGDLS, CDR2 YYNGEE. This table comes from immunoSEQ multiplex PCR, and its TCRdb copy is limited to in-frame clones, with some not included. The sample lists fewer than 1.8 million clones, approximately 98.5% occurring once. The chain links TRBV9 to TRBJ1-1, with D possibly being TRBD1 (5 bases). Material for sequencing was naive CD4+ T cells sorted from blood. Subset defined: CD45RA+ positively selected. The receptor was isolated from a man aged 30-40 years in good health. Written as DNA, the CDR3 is TGTGCCAGCAGCGTAGCCCCTAGGGCGGGGGAGAACACTGAAGCTTTCTTT. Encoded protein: CASSVAPRAGENTEAFF.